Listed below are T cell receptor beta chains from one sample, sequenced in a study of blood T cell repertoires in COVID-19. Some clones are missing from TCRdb's copy, which holds only in-frame ones; the method was immunoSEQ multiplex PCR. The profile shows around 24,000 clones, 70% to 90% of them singletons. The material sequenced was peripheral blood. The origin of the receptors is a man aged 70-80 years with COVID-19, enrolled during active disease. Each CDR3 is given with its conserved first and last residue.

j_call v_call cdr3_aa
TRBJ2-1 TRBV6-2/TRBV6-3 CASSSRAPSSYNEQFF
TRBJ2-6 TRBV19 CASSIGGQKVLTF
TRBJ2-7 TRBV27 CASSLRGAREQYF
TRBJ1-1 TRBV5-1 CASSLDRVNTEAFF
TRBJ2-7 TRBV6-5 CASSTRQGRPYEQYF
TRBJ1-2 TRBV11-2 CASSLKARGEVYGYTF
TRBJ2-5 TRBV27 CASSIGTGQETQYF
TRBJ2-7 TRBV5-1 CASSLLPGPTYEQYF
TRBJ2-5 TRBV27 CATRTPIQGKETQYF
TRBJ2-7 TRBV1 CTSSQESSPTGGSSYEQYF
TRBJ2-7 TRBV29-1 CSVLTGGEQYF
TRBJ2-1 TRBV27 CASSFQGYNEQFF
TRBJ2-7 TRBV6-4 CASSDPSLRRGGYEQYF
TRBJ2-1 TRBV19 CASSPWTSGDLFF
TRBJ2-5 TRBV10-1 CASSERRSGKQETQYF
TRBJ2-3 TRBV3-1/TRBV3-2 CASSRAEISTDTQYF
TRBJ1-6 TRBV6-5 CASSYYGQGSSPLHF
TRBJ2-7 TRBV27 CASSLTSNYEQYF
TRBJ2-3 TRBV18 CASSQARGLTDTQYF
TRBJ2-2 TRBV27 CASSQAGTNTGELFF
TRBJ1-1 TRBV19 CASTETGMNTEAFF
TRBJ2-1 TRBV12-3/TRBV12-4 CASSLSSYNEQFF
TRBJ1-5 TRBV18 CASSGGVGGNQPQHF
TRBJ1-6 TRBV11-2 CASSFELYNSPLHF
TRBJ1-2 TRBV6-1 CASSEWAFNYGYTF
TRBJ2-1 TRBV2 CASSRLAGGTYEQFF
TRBJ1-4 TRBV5-1 CASSLEPGGVNEKLFF
TRBJ1-1 TRBV5-6 CASSPLDRDYDAFF
TRBJ1-4 TRBV4-1 CASSQTIYNEKLFF
TRBJ1-4 TRBV14 CASSQGNRVMEKLFF
TRBJ1-5 TRBV6-1 CASSEWEIQPQHF
TRBJ2-1 TRBV5-4 CASTQRGVSSYNEQFF
TRBJ1-1 TRBV19 CASSASQGRVTEAFF
TRBJ2-7 TRBV11-2 CASSLGEVYEQYF
TRBJ2-7 TRBV6-2/TRBV6-3 CASSYSNLLAGPYEQYF
TRBJ2-5 TRBV19 CASSVSGGTIEETQYF
TRBJ2-5 TRBV7-9 CASSWGQTAQETQYF
TRBJ2-1 TRBV6-2/TRBV6-3 CASRPRLAGGGFGNEQFF
TRBJ1-5 TRBV27 CASSEKGPPQWPQHF
TRBJ2-2 TRBV5-1 CASARARATGELFF
TRBJ1-2 TRBV14 CASSQTGTAEIDTF
TRBJ2-7 TRBV18 CASSPSPSSYEQYF
TRBJ2-2 TRBV3-1/TRBV3-2 CASSPSSGPNTGELFF
TRBJ2-3 TRBV6-5 CASSLTSGSTDTQYF
TRBJ1-4 TRBV7-2 CASSLTGSNEKLFF
TRBJ2-7 TRBV7-9 CASSFGTSGNEQYF
TRBJ1-5 TRBV27 CASSPGTDNQPQHF
TRBJ1-5 TRBV9 CASSVGTGNQPQHF
TRBJ2-5 TRBV27 CASSWTGQETQYF
TRBJ2-5 TRBV27 CASSPGGETQYF
TRBJ2-3 TRBV19 CASTPSGGATDTQYF
TRBJ1-1 TRBV2 CARVIGTVNTEAFF
TRBJ2-7 TRBV5-8 CASSLYYAAFPYEQYF
TRBJ1-1 TRBV19 CASRLQGRGNTEAFF
TRBJ1-5 TRBV30 CAWSVKSSDFNQPQHF
TRBJ1-2 TRBV5-4 CASRFWGSYGYTF